These T cell receptor beta chains were read from a single sample in a study of somatic mutations in cytotoxic T cells in rheumatoid arthritis. TCRdb keeps only in-frame clones here, not all; method: immunoSEQ multiplex PCR. The table has roughly 7,800 clones, about 80% seen once. The material sequenced was CD8+ T cells sorted from blood. The source is a woman aged 45-65 years in good health. Each CDR3 is given with its conserved first and last residue. Each record gives: clone size, V gene, D gene, J gene, CDR3 DNA, CDR3 protein. A D gene is named only where the DNA matches it firmly. Where a row states a size, it is once, few, many or the class of an expanded clone; other rows omit it.

-	TRBV11-1	-	TRBJ1-4	TGTGCCAGCAGAGAAGGGAGTGCAACTAATGAAAAACTGTTTTTT	CASREGSATNEKLFF
-	TRBV9	-	TRBJ1-2	TGTGCCAGCAGCTTCCGGGTCGGCTCGGCCTACTATGGCTACACCTTC	CASSFRVGSAYYGYTF
-	TRBV2	-	TRBJ2-1	TGTGCCAGCAGTGAGGAGACCTATGAGCAGTTCTTC	CASSEETYEQFF
few	TRBV13	-	TRBJ1-1	TGTGCCAGCAGCATCATGAGCACTGAAGCTTTCTTT	CASSIMSTEAFF
-	TRBV5-1	TRBD1	TRBJ2-7	TGCGCCAGCAGCACCCCGGACAGGGGACTCTACGAGCAGTACTTC	CASSTPDRGLYEQYF
-	TRBV5-1	TRBD1	TRBJ2-6	TGCGCCAGCAGCTTGGACAGGGGGCGGTCCGGGGCCAACGTCCTGACTTTC	CASSLDRGRSGANVLTF
-	TRBV5-8	TRBD2	TRBJ2-3	TGTGCCAGCAGCTCGACTAGCGGGGGGGAATCAGATACGCAGTATTTT	CASSSTSGGESDTQYF
few	TRBV21-1	-	TRBJ1-5	TGTGCCAGCAGCAAAAGGATCAGGGGAAATCAGCCCCAGCATTTT	CASSKRIRGNQPQHF
few	TRBV7-6	-	TRBJ2-7	TGTGCCAGCAGCTTAACCGCGGCCGCCTACGAGCAGTACTTC	CASSLTAAAYEQYF
-	TRBV28	-	TRBJ1-2	TGTGCCAGCAGTTTAGTCTGGGCCGAGAATAACTATGGCTACACCTTC	CASSLVWAENNYGYTF
few	TRBV6-5	-	TRBJ2-5	TGTGCCAGCAGAAATGTTAATGAAGAGACCCAGTACTTC	CASRNVNEETQYF
-	TRBV7-8	TRBD2	TRBJ2-1	TGTGCCAGCAGCTTAGACGGGGGGTACAATGAGCAGTTCTTC	CASSLDGGYNEQFF
-	TRBV27	-	TRBJ1-1	TGTGCCAGCACGGATCGACGGAGAGATGAAGCTTTCTTT	CASTDRRRDEAFF
-	TRBV10-3	TRBD1	TRBJ2-3	TGTGCCATCAGTGAGTCCCAAGACAGGGGGGCAGATACGCAGTATTTT	CAISESQDRGADTQYF
-	TRBV7-6	-	TRBJ1-3	TGTGCCAGCAGCTCTATCTCGACTGGAAACACCATATATTTT	CASSSISTGNTIYF
-	TRBV28	-	TRBJ2-1	TGTGCCAGCAGTTTAATTCCGCAGGGTGAAAATGAGCAGTTCTTC	CASSLIPQGENEQFF
-	TRBV2	TRBD1	TRBJ2-3	TGTGCCAGCAGTGAGCCGGGACAGGGGGCCTCAGATACGCAGTATTTT	CASSEPGQGASDTQYF
-	TRBV9	-	TRBJ2-7	TGTGCCAGCAGCCCGAACTCGGACAGCTCCTACGAGCAGTACTTC	CASSPNSDSSYEQYF
-	TRBV5-6	TRBD1	TRBJ1-2	TGTGCCAGCAGCCTCGCGACAGGGGGCGTTTATGGCTACACCTTC	CASSLATGGVYGYTF
-	TRBV7-2	TRBD2	TRBJ2-1	TGTGCCAGCAGCTTAGCGCCCCGCGGGGGTTTCGATGAGCAGTTCTTC	CASSLAPRGGFDEQFF
-	TRBV6-5	TRBD1	TRBJ1-1	TGTGCCAGCAGCCCTCTGACAGGGGGAACTGAAGCTTTCTTT	CASSPLTGGTEAFF
-	TRBV7-9	-	TRBJ2-1	TGTGCCAGCAGGGGCAGGCTCTCCCACAATGAGCAGTTCTTC	CASRGRLSHNEQFF
few	TRBV5-5	TRBD1	TRBJ1-1	TGTGCCAGCAGCCTAGAGACAGGGTCACTGTCCTACATTGGGGCTTTCTTT	CASSLETGSLSYIGAFF
-	TRBV27	TRBD2	TRBJ2-7	TGTGCCAGCAGTCCCGGACTAGCTTACGAGCAGTACTTC	CASSPGLAYEQYF
-	TRBV7-9	-	TRBJ2-5	TGTGCCAGCAGCCCCCGGGTCCAGGGCCTTACCCAGTACTTC	CASSPRVQGLTQYF
few	TRBV28	-	TRBJ1-5	TGTGCCAGCAGTCGCGGACAGAGCAATCAGCCCCAGCATTTT	CASSRGQSNQPQHF
-	TRBV21-1	-	TRBJ1-6	TGTGCCAGCAGCAAAGGGTTACAGCTGATTTCACCCCTCCACTTT	CASSKGLQLISPLHF
-	TRBV28	TRBD1	TRBJ1-1	TGTGCCAGCAGGTTTTCACCCAGACAGGGGCGAGGGGAAAACACTGAAGCTTTCTTT	CASRFSPRQGRGENTEAFF
few	TRBV4-3	TRBD2	TRBJ2-3	TGCGCCAGCAGCCCAAAGGGACTAGCGGGAGGTGGGAAACACGGCACAGATACGCAGTATTTT	CASSPKGLAGGGKHGTDTQYF
-	TRBV23-1	TRBD1	TRBJ2-7	TGCGCCAGCAGTCAATCTGCTGCACGGACAGGGGGCCAGATCGAACAGTACTTC	CASSQSAARTGGQIEQYF
-	TRBV30	TRBD1	TRBJ1-2	TGTGCCTACGAGGGGGCGGGCTATGGCTACACCTTC	CAYEGAGYGYTF
-	TRBV14	-	TRBJ1-2	TGTGCCAGCAGCCAACCAGGGGAGCATGGCTACACCTTC	CASSQPGEHGYTF
-	TRBV27	-	TRBJ2-7	TGTGCCAGCAGTGGTACCGGGGACTACGAGCAGTACTTC	CASSGTGDYEQYF
-	TRBV5-1	TRBD1	TRBJ2-1	TGCGCCAGCAGCTTGAGGGACAGGGTGCATGAGCAGTTCTTC	CASSLRDRVHEQFF
-	TRBV5-1	-	TRBJ2-7	TGCGCCAGCAGCTTGGCGCAGGGTTTAGCCTACGAGCAGTACTTC	CASSLAQGLAYEQYF
-	TRBV9	TRBD1	TRBJ2-7	TGTGCCAGCAGCACCCAGACAGGGGGCTACGAGCAGTACTTC	CASSTQTGGYEQYF
-	TRBV5-6	-	TRBJ2-2	TGTGCCAGCAGCTATTTGAGGGGAGGCGACACCGGGGAGCTGTTTTTT	CASSYLRGGDTGELFF
-	TRBV7-2	TRBD1	TRBJ2-7	TGTGCCAGCAGCTTAACAGGGGCCTACGAGCAGTACTTC	CASSLTGAYEQYF
few	TRBV28	-	TRBJ1-4	TGTGCCAGCAGTTTAGGGGCTCTGGGGGAAAAACTGTTTTTT	CASSLGALGEKLFF
-	TRBV11-2	TRBD2	TRBJ2-1	TGTGCCAGCAGCGACATAGCGGGGGGGACCGTCAATGAGCAGTTCTTC	CASSDIAGGTVNEQFF
-	TRBV2	TRBD1	TRBJ2-7	TGTGCCAGCAGTGAGTGGGGGACAGGCTCCTACGAGCAGTACTTC	CASSEWGTGSYEQYF
few	TRBV13	-	TRBJ2-7	TGTGCCAGCAGCTTAGGTGGTTTACAGGGAGTCCCTCAGACCTACGAGCAGTACTTC	CASSLGGLQGVPQTYEQYF
-	TRBV27	-	TRBJ2-7	TGTGCCAGCAGGACCATCGACAGCTACGAGCAGTACTTC	CASRTIDSYEQYF
-	TRBV28	TRBD2	TRBJ2-3	TGTGCCAGCAGTGTCGAAAGCGGGGGGGTGGATACGCAGTATTTT	CASSVESGGVDTQYF
-	TRBV9	TRBD2	TRBJ2-2	TGTGCCAGCAGCTTTACACTAGCGGGGGGGTTTGGCACCGGGGAGCTGTTTTTT	CASSFTLAGGFGTGELFF
few	TRBV7-2	-	TRBJ1-5	TGTGCCAGCAGCAATGGGGGGTATCAGCCCCAGCATTTT	CASSNGGYQPQHF
once	TRBV15	-	TRBJ1-4	TGTGCCACCAGCAGAGAGGGGGCCCCTAATGAAAAACTGTTTTTT	CATSREGAPNEKLFF
-	TRBV4-1	-	TRBJ2-2	TGCGCCAGCAGCCAAGTCGGACATACCAACACCGGGGAGCTGTTTTTT	CASSQVGHTNTGELFF
-	TRBV7-2	TRBD1	TRBJ1-4	TGTGCCAGCAGCTCCTCGACAGGGCAGAGTGAAAAACTGTTTTTT	CASSSSTGQSEKLFF
medium-sized	TRBV10-3	TRBD1	TRBJ2-7	TGTGCCATCAGTGAGTCACCAGGGGGTTGGGACGAGCAGTACTTC	CAISESPGGWDEQYF
-	TRBV11-2	-	TRBJ2-7	TGTGCCAGCAGCTTGGGCAGCTACGAGCAGTACTTC	CASSLGSYEQYF
medium-sized	TRBV28	-	TRBJ1-1	TGTGCCAGCAGTTTAGAGGGTCTACGTGACACTGAAGCTTTCTTT	CASSLEGLRDTEAFF
-	TRBV4-1	-	TRBJ1-1	TGCGCCAGCAGCCAAGGGTTGACAGTTTACACTGAAGCTTTCTTT	CASSQGLTVYTEAFF
-	TRBV9	TRBD1	TRBJ2-7	TGTGCCAGCAGCTTAGGACAGGACCACTACGAGCAGTACTTC	CASSLGQDHYEQYF
-	TRBV5-4	-	TRBJ1-2	TGTGCCAGCAGGTTGGACCCCGGGGGGGCTAACTATGGCTACACCTTC	CASRLDPGGANYGYTF